This entry lists 23 T cell receptor beta chains sequenced from one sample in a study of cytomegalovirus exposure and HLA in healthy donors. The PCR contained 60 Vbeta and 13 Jbeta primers. Measured with immunoSEQ multiplex PCR; TCRdb has only the in-frame clones, and not every one. The sample comprises about 76,000 clones, 79% of which are singletons, and roughly 2.5% rests with the top ten. Sequenced input: PBMCs. The receptors here all came from a young man in good health and CMV-seronegative.

This chain links TRBV9 with TRBJ1-6; 7 bases are shared with TRBD1. J was trimmed by 7 bases and V by 3 bases; bases with no gene match: 7. Germline loops: CDR1 SGDLS, CDR2 YYNGEE. The CDR3 runs to 15 residues. The CDR3 is CASSAPGTVNSPLHF. CDR3 sequence (DNA): TGTGCCAGCAGCGCACCCGGGACAGTCAATTCACCCCTCCACTTT.

The genes are TRBV6-1 and TRBJ1-1; 7 nucleotides agree with TRBD1. The germline V gene has CDR1 MNHNS and CDR2 SASEGT. The CDR3 is 15 residues long. The trim removed 11 bases at V and 5 bases at J, leaving 17 bases unmatched. In DNA, the CDR3 is TGTGCCGGCGGACATGGACAGGAGGGGGGTACTGAAGCTTTCTTT. Translating it yields CAGGHGQEGGTEAFF.

The genes are TRBV4-1 and TRBJ1-2; D possibly corresponds to TRBD1 (6 bases). The CDR3 contains 16 residues. Trimming shortened V by 6 bases and J by 1 base, and 18 bases separated the two germline ends. CDR1 MGHRA and CDR2 YSYEKL come from the germline V gene. The CDR3 nucleotides are TGCGCCAGCAGTCCTGAAGACAGGCGGTTTAACTATGGCTACACCTTC. Amino acid sequence: CASSPEDRRFNYGYTF.

The sample holds one count of this clone. This chain links TRBV7-6 with TRBJ2-7; 7 bases align to TRBD1. Germline V gene sequence: CDR1 SGHVS, CDR2 FNYEAQ. The CDR3 is 14 amino acids. Losses at the gene ends were 5 bases for V and 3 bases for J; bases not matched to a gene: 7. CDR3: CASSHRGAFYEQYF. The CDR3 nucleotides are TGTGCCAGCAGCCACAGGGGAGCCTTCTACGAGCAGTACTTC.

This sequence joins TRBV27 and TRBJ1-5; 8 nucleotides line up with TRBD1. CDR3 length: 17 amino acids. V lost 3 bases, J lost 7 bases, and 14 bases stayed unmatched. The germline gives CDR1 MNHEY, CDR2 SMNVEV (reference sequence). CDR3 in DNA: TGTGCCAGCAGTTTGCTCACGACAGGGGCTAACATCCAGCCCCAGCATTTT. It is translated as CASSLLTTGANIQPQHF.

The rearrangement joins TRBV2 to TRBJ2-7, with D hard to call. The germline gives CDR1 SNHLY, CDR2 FYNNEI. The V end was cut by 7 bases, the J end by 3 bases, with 7 bases between. The CDR3 loop spans 11 amino acids. The CDR3 protein is CASNKRYEQYF. Written as DNA, the CDR3 is TGTGCCAGCAATAAGCGCTACGAGCAGTACTTC.

V usage is TRBV10-3 and J usage is TRBJ2-4, with 9 nucleotides matching TRBD1. Germline V CDR1 and CDR2: ENHRY, SYGVKD. J gave up 3 bases and V 6 bases, and 12 bases lay outside the gene matches. The CDR3 has 17 residues. CDR3 in amino acids: CAIRDRGTARGKNIQYF. The CDR3 region has the DNA TGTGCCATCAGGGACAGGGGAACAGCTAGGGGCAAAAACATTCAGTACTTC.

The chain recombines TRBV29-1 with TRBJ2-3, with 13 positions matching TRBD2. CDR3 length: 15 amino acids. The V segment lost 6 bases and the J segment 4 bases; nucleotides outside the gene matches: 7. CDR1 and CDR2 from the germline V gene are SQVTM and ANQGSEA. The CDR3 coding sequence is TGCAGCGTGGGACTAGCGGGACGGAGCGCAGATACGCAGTATTTT. Protein product: CSVGLAGRSADTQYF.

The chain has TRBV2 and TRBJ1-1; 11 nucleotides match TRBD1. V dropped 4 bases and J dropped 10; count of bases not matched to a gene: 5. The CDR3 is made up of 13 amino acids. The germline gives CDR1 SNHLY, CDR2 FYNNEI. This chain's CDR3 is CASSVGQGAAAFF. Written as DNA, the CDR3 is TGTGCCAGCAGTGTTGGACAGGGGGCAGCAGCTTTCTTT.

This sequence joins TRBV9 and TRBJ2-3, with 7 bases that match TRBD1. V dropped 0 bases and J dropped 10; count of bases not matched to a gene: 5. The CDR3 extends over 13 amino acids. CDR1 is SGDLS, CDR2 YYNGEE, per germline. The CDR3 here is CASSVEGARAQYF. The CDR3 nucleotides read TGTGCCAGCAGCGTAGAGGGGGCCCGCGCGCAGTATTTT.

The genes are TRBV4-3 and TRBJ2-5, with TRBD2 identical over 13 bases. Germline V gene lookup returns CDR1 LGHNA and CDR2 YSLEER. The CDR3 spans 17 residues. V was clipped by 4 bases and J by 2 bases; unmatched bases: 7. CDR3 protein: CASSPGLAGVRQETQYF. Here the CDR3 DNA reads TGCGCCAGCAGCCCAGGACTAGCGGGAGTAAGGCAAGAGACCCAGTACTTC.

The V gene is TRBV19, the J gene TRBJ2-5; D might be TRBD2 (5 bases). Germline V gene sequence: CDR1 LNHDA, CDR2 SQIVND (reference sequence). CDR3 length: 14 residues. V dropped 4 bases and J dropped 9 bases, with 18 bases sitting between them. DNA of the CDR3: TGTGCCAGTAGTACGCTAGCAAAACCCGTAGCCCAGTACTTC. This encodes CASSTLAKPVAQYF.

The chain uses TRBV5-6 and TRBJ1-1; D possibly corresponds to TRBD1 (6 bases). The V and J ends lost 3 bases and 0 bases respectively, with 9 bases between them. CDR1 SGHDT and CDR2 YYEEEE come from the germline V gene. This CDR3 region has 14 residues. The CDR3 nucleotides are TGTGCCAGCAGCTCTTACAGGGTGAACACTGAAGCTTTCTTT. Translation: CASSSYRVNTEAFF.

The chain links TRBV4-1 to TRBJ2-2; D remains unclear. Germline V gives CDR1 MGHRA, CDR2 YSYEKL. The ends were cut back, 3 bases at V and 4 bases at J, with 12 bases in the middle. This CDR3 comprises 15 residues. In nucleotides, the CDR3 is TGCGCCAGCAGCCATTCTGCAGTCCTCACCGGGGAGCTGTTTTTT. Translating it yields CASSHSAVLTGELFF.

The chain couples TRBV9 to TRBJ2-5; D is unresolved. The DNA end is more similar to TRBJ2-7, so the J call may be wrong. This CDR3 spans 13 amino acids. Germline V gene sequence: CDR1 SGDLS, CDR2 YYNGEE. The chain's CDR3 is CASSGPPSPEQYF. The CDR3 DNA follows: TGTGCCAGCAGCGGCCCCCCTTCACCCGAGCAGTACTTC.

The gene calls are TRBV29-1 and TRBJ2-2, with TRBD1 matching 7 bases. The germline V gene encodes CDR1 SQVTM and CDR2 ANQGSEA. This CDR3 is 14 amino acids long. The V and J ends lost 6 bases and 2 bases, in that order; junction bases with no gene match: 6. CDR3 coding DNA: TGCAGCGTGATCAACAGGGGAAACACCGGGGAGCTGTTTTTT. It yields the protein CSVINRGNTGELFF.

The chain is built from TRBV6-6 and TRBJ1-5; D is perhaps TRBD1 (6 bases). Trimming took 4 bases from V and 6 from J, leaving 10 bases between them. The length of the CDR3 is 13 residues. Germline V gives CDR1 MNHNY, CDR2 SVGAGI (reference sequence). The CDR3 reads CASSLGGAQPQHF. The CDR3 region has the DNA TGTGCCAGCAGTTTGGGGGGGGCTCAGCCCCAGCATTTT.

V usage is TRBV7-2 and J usage is TRBJ2-1; no clear D gene. Trimming cost V 5 bases and J 1 base, with 12 bases left between them. The CDR3 contains 15 residues. Germline V gene sequence: CDR1 SGHTA, CDR2 FQGNSA. The CDR3 region has the DNA TGTGCCAGCAGCCGAGAGAGTCGTTCCTACAATGAGCAGTTCTTC. This gives the protein CASSRESRSYNEQFF. The complete variable domain, with remaining parts taken from reference TRBV7-2 and TRBJ2-1, reads GAGVSQSPSNKVTEKGKDVELRCDPISGHTALYWYRQSLGQGLEFLIYFQGNSAPDKSGLPSDRFSAERTGGSVSTLTIQRTQQEDSAVYLCASSRESRSYNEQFFGPGTRLTVL.

The chain has TRBV7-2 and TRBJ1-5; the D is unclear. Germline assignment: CDR1 SGHTA and CDR2 FQGNSA. This CDR3 is built from 14 residues. Trimming pared 5 bases from V and 6 bases from J, leaving 14 bases between. The CDR3 loop is CASSPKERSQPQHF. CDR3 DNA sequence: TGTGCCAGCAGCCCGAAGGAGCGGAGTCAGCCCCAGCATTTT.

The chain combines TRBV18 with TRBJ2-5; D unclear. CDR3 size: 13 residues. Looked up from germline, CDR1 is KGHSH and CDR2 is LQKENI. V lost 0 bases and J lost 1, with 3 bases in between. In nucleotides, the CDR3 is TGTGCCAGCTCACCACCGAGCCAAGAGACCCAGTACTTC. The encoded protein is CASSPPSQETQYF.

This chain joins TRBV4-1 and TRBJ2-7; weak D call: TRBD2 (5 bases). The CDR3 extends over 14 amino acids. With 6 bases removed from V and 1 base from J, the gap between germline ends came to 13 bases. Germline V gene data show CDR1 as MGHRA and CDR2 as YSYEKL. The DNA for the CDR3 is TGCGCCAGCAGGAGGTCCTCGGGGTCCTACGAGCAGTACTTC. Translation: CASRRSSGSYEQYF.

This sequence joins TRBV2 and TRBJ2-3, with TRBD2 matching 8 bases. The CDR3 is 14 residues long. The junction had 8 bases not matched to a gene; V was cut back by 7 bases and J by 5 bases. Per the germline V gene, CDR1 is SNHLY and CDR2 is FYNNEI. This chain's CDR3 is CASTRAGAEDTQYF. The CDR3 nucleotides read TGTGCCAGCACCCGAGCGGGGGCCGAAGATACGCAGTATTTT.

J is TRBJ1-2 and V is TRBV5-4, with D unresolved. Germline V gene lookup returns CDR1 SGHNT and CDR2 YYREEE (reference sequence). The CDR3 contains 13 residues. V lost 0 bases to trimming and J lost 8 bases, with 11 bases between them. CDR3 sequence: CASSLGKQIGYTF. CDR3 DNA: TGTGCCAGCAGCTTGGGAAAACAGATAGGCTACACCTTC.